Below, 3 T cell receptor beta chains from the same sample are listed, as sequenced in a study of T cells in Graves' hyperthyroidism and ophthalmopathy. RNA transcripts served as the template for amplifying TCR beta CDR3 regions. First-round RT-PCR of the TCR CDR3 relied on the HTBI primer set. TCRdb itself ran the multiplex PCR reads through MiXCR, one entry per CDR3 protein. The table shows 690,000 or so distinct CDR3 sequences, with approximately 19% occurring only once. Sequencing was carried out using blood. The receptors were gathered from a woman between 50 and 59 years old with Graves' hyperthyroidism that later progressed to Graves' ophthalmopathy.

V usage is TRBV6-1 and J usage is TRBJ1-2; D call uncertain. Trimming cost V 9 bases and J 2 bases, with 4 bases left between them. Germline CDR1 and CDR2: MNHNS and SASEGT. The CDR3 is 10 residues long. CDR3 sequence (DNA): TGTGCCAGTTTCAACTATGGCTACACCTTC. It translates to CASFNYGYTF.

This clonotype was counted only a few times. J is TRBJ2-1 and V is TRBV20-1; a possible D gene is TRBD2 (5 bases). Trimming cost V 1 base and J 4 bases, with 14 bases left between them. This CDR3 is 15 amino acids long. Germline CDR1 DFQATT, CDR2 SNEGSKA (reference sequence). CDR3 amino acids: CSARAGDWTYNEQFF. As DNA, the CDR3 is TGCAGTGCTAGAGCCGGCGACTGGACTTACAATGAGCAGTTCTTC.

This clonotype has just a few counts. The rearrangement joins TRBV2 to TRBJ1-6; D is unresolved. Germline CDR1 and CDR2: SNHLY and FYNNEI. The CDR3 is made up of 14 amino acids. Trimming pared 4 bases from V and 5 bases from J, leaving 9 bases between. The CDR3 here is CASSGRPNNSPLHF. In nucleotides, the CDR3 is TGTGCCAGCAGTGGGAGGCCAAATAATTCACCCCTCCACTTT.